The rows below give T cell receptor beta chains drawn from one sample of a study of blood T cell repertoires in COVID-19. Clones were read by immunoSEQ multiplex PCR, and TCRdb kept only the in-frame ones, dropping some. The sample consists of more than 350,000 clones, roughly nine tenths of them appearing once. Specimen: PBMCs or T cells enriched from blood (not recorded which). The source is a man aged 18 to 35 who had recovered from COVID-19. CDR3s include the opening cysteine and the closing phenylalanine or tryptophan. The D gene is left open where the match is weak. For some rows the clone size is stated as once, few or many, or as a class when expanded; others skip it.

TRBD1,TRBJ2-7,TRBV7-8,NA,CASSSGQGQLYEQYF,TGTGCCAGCAGCTCCGGACAGGGACAATTATACGAGCAGTACTTC
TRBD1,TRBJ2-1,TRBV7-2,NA,CASSLGQGGYNEQFF,TGTGCCAGCAGCTTGGGACAGGGAGGCTACAATGAGCAGTTCTTC
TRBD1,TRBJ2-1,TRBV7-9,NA,CASSPRTGVAYNEQFF,TGTGCCAGCAGCCCTCGGACAGGGGTGGCCTACAATGAGCAGTTCTTC
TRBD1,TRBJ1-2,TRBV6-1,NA,CASSENPGGGYTF,TGTGCCAGCAGTGAAAATCCAGGGGGCGGCTACACCTTC
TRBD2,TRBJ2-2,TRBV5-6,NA,CASSLRGGTGELFF,TGTGCCAGCAGCTTGCGGGGGGGCACCGGGGAGCTGTTTTTT
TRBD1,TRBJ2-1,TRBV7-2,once,CASSSSTGGGHNEQFF,TGTGCCAGCAGCTCCTCGACAGGGGGAGGTCATAATGAGCAGTTCTTC
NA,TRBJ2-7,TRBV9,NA,CASSTTSVGSLYEQYF,TGTGCCAGCAGCACTACATCCGTAGGCAGTCTGTACGAGCAGTACTTC
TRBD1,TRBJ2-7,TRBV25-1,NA,CASSPGDRDAGEQYF,TGTGCCAGCAGTCCGGGGGACAGGGATGCGGGGGAGCAGTACTTC
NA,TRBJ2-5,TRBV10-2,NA,CASSEFAGGLETQYF,TGCGCCAGCAGTGAGTTTGCAGGGGGGTTAGAGACCCAGTACTTC
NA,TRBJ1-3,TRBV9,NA,CASSSGGRRNTIYF,TGTGCCAGCAGCTCCGGCGGCAGAAGAAACACCATATATTTT
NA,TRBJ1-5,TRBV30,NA,CAWSTTAGDNQPQHF,TGTGCCTGGAGTACCACGGCAGGGGACAACCAGCCCCAGCATTTT
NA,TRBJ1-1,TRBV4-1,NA,CASSQDSRDWDTEAFF,TGCGCCAGCAGCCAAGATAGCAGGGATTGGGACACTGAAGCTTTCTTT
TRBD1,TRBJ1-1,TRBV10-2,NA,CATRQGQDTEAFF,TGCGCCACTCGTCAGGGACAGGACACTGAAGCTTTCTTT
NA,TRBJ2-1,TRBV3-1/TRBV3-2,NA,CASSQPSGPRYNEQFF,TGTGCCAGCAGCCAACCCTCCGGTCCCCGGTACAATGAGCAGTTCTTC
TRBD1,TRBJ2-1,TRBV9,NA,CASSVEGQTGLREQFF,TGTGCCAGCAGCGTAGAGGGCCAGACAGGGTTAAGGGAGCAGTTCTTC
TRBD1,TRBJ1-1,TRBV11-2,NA,CASSLIGTGVTNTEAFF,TGTGCCAGCAGCTTGATCGGGACAGGGGTTACGAACACTGAAGCTTTCTTT
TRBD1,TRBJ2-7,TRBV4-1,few,CASSQTQLDRRSYF,TGCGCCAGCAGCCAGACCCAGTTGGACAGGCGGTCGTACTTC
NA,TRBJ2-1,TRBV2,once,CATSPRRSSYNEQFF,TGTGCCACCTCACCTAGGCGAAGCTCCTACAATGAGCAGTTCTTC
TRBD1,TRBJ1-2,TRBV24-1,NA,CATSETTGPGYTF,TGTGCCACCAGTGAGACGACAGGGCCTGGCTACACCTTC
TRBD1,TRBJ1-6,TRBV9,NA,CASSAPGQGYSPLHF,TGTGCCAGCAGCGCGCCGGGACAGGGGTACTCACCCCTCCACTTT
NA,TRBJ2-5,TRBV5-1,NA,CASQRGGMETQYF,TGCGCCAGCCAGAGGGGGGGCATGGAGACCCAGTACTTC
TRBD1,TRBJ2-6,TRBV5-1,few,CASSPRYTGGRRAGANVLTF,TGCGCCAGCAGCCCAAGATACACAGGGGGCCGCCGGGCTGGGGCCAACGTCCTGACTTTC
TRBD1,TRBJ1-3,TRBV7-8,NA,CASSRDRTDTIYF,TGTGCCAGCAGCCGGGACAGGACGGACACCATATATTTT
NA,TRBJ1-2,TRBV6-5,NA,CASSSTGYLYYGYTF,TGTGCCAGCAGTTCGACAGGCTACCTTTACTATGGCTACACCTTC
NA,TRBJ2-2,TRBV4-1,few,CASRQFGTQNTGELFF,TGCGCCAGCAGGCAATTCGGGACACAGAACACCGGGGAGCTGTTTTTT
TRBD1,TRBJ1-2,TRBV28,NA,CASSSGQGDRGYTF,TGTGCCAGCAGTTCGGGACAGGGTGATCGCGGCTACACCTTC
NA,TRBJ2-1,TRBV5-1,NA,CASSLVPRTGDEQFF,TGCGCCAGCAGCTTGGTGCCGCGGACGGGGGATGAGCAGTTCTTC
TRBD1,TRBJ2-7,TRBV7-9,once,CASSPDRGTGEQYF,TGTGCCAGCAGCCCAGACAGGGGGACCGGCGAGCAGTACTTC
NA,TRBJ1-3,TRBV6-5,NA,CASSLTHASGNTIYF,TGTGCCAGCAGTTTAACACACGCCTCTGGAAACACCATATATTTT
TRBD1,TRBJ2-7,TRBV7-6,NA,CASSSRDREDYEQYF,TGTGCCAGCAGCTCCCGGGACAGGGAAGACTACGAGCAGTACTTC
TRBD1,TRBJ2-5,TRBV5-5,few,CASSLTGAETQYF,TGTGCCAGCAGCTTAACAGGGGCCGAGACCCAGTACTTC
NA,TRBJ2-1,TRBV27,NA,CASSLGLYNEQFF,TGTGCCAGCAGTTTAGGGCTGTACAATGAGCAGTTCTTC
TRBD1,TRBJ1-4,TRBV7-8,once,CASSLGDRGNEKLFF,TGTGCCAGCAGCCTCGGGGACAGGGGGAATGAAAAACTGTTTTTT
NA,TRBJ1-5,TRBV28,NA,CASSSPTVRGQPQHF,TGTGCCAGCAGTTCCCCGACGGTACGGGGTCAGCCCCAGCATTTT
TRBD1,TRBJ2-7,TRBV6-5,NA,CASRKGQVPSYEQYF,TGTGCCAGCAGAAAGGGACAGGTACCTTCCTACGAGCAGTACTTC
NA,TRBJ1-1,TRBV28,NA,CASLKGDTEAFF,TGTGCCAGCCTTAAGGGGGACACTGAAGCTTTCTTT
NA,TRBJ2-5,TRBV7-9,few,CASSPSDSNQETQYF,TGTGCCAGCAGCCCCTCTGACAGCAACCAAGAGACCCAGTACTTC
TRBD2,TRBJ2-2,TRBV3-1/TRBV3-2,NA,CASSPGLAGGPTGELFF,TGTGCCAGCAGCCCTGGACTAGCGGGGGGGCCTACCGGGGAGCTGTTTTTT
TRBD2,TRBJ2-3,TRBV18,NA,CASSPPPSGGYTDTQYF,TGTGCCAGCTCACCACCGCCTAGCGGAGGATACACAGATACGCAGTATTTT
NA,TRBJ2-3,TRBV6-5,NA,CASSYLLGTDTQYF,TGTGCCAGCAGTTACTTACTGGGCACAGATACGCAGTATTTT
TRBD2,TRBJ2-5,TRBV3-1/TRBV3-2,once,CASNNYPQGTSSGTQYF,TGTGCCAGCAACAACTACCCTCAAGGGACTAGCTCTGGGACCCAGTACTTC
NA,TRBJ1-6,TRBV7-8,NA,CASSLGGLASSYNSPLHF,TGTGCCAGCAGCTTAGGCGGGTTGGCGAGCTCCTATAATTCACCCCTCCACTTT
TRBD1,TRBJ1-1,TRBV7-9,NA,CASTVDRVNTEAFF,TGTGCCAGCACCGTGGACAGGGTGAACACTGAAGCTTTCTTT
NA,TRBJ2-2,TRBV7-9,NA,CASSLARGNTGELFF,TGTGCCAGCAGCTTAGCTAGGGGGAACACCGGGGAGCTGTTTTTT
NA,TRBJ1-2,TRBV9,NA,CASSPLVGGIYGYTF,TGTGCCAGCAGCCCTCTCGTGGGAGGGATCTATGGCTACACCTTC
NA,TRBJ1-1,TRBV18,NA,CASSPGESEAFF,TGTGCCAGCTCACCCGGGGAATCTGAAGCTTTCTTT
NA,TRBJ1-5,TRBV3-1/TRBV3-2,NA,CASSPGHSSNQPQHF,TGTGCCAGCAGCCCCGGACATAGTAGCAATCAGCCCCAGCATTTT
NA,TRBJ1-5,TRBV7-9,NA,CASSLGGLSNQPQHF,TGTGCCAGCAGCTTGGGAGGGTTAAGCAATCAGCCCCAGCATTTT
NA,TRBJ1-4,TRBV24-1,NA,CATSRQKGLQVDEKLFF,TGTGCCACCAGTCGTCAAAAGGGGCTCCAAGTAGACGAAAAACTGTTTTTT
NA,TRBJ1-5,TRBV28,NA,CASSLGGAQGNQPQHF,TGTGCCAGCAGCCTTGGGGGGGCGCAGGGCAATCAGCCCCAGCATTTT